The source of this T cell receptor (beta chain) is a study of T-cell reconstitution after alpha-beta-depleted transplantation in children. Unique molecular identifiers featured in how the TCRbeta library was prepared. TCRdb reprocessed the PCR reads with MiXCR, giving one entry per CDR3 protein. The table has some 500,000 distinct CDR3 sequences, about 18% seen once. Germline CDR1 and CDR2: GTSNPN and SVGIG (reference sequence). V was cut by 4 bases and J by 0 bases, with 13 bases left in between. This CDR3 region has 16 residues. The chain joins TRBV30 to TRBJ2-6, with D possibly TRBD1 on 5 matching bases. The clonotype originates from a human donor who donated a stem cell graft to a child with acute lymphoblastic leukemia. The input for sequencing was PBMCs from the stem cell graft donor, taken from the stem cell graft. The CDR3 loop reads CAWNSQGTSGANVLTF. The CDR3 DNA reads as TGTGCCTGGAACAGCCAGGGCACCTCTGGGGCCAACGTCCTGACTTTC.